The T cell receptor beta chain under discussion was sequenced for a study of PD-1 blockade in classical Hodgkin lymphoma. General study points: The causes of the repertoire differences, possibly disease activity or prior therapy, remain undefined. TCR diversity rose significantly by C4D1 in CD4+ but not CD8+ cells. Newly diagnosed patients had diversity similar to the baseline diversity of complete responders.

TCRdb's table, derived via immunoSEQ multiplex PCR, lists solely in-frame clones and lacks some. The sample holds 20,000 or so clones, 88% seen once. V lost 1 base to trimming and J lost 4 bases; unmatched junction nucleotides: 9. Germline CDR1 and CDR2: SQVTM and ANQGSEA. There are 15 residues in the CDR3. Note on this clone: Its matching antigen is unknown.

Time point meaning: cycle 4 day 1 (C4D1), after about 6 weeks of nivolumab. In every patient, relapse followed autologous stem cell transplantation, while exposure to brentuximab vedotin differed. The chain joins TRBV29-1 to TRBJ2-5; 7 nucleotides match TRBD2. The TCR sequence derives from a human donor with classical Hodgkin lymphoma. This specimen was peripheral blood mononuclear cells (PBMCs), taken before the fourth cycle of nivolumab. CDR3 sequence: CSVEGGLEFGETQYF. In nucleotides, the CDR3 is TGCAGCGTTGAAGGAGGACTAGAATTTGGAGAGACCCAGTACTTC. The whole variable domain, remainder taken from reference TRBV29-1 and TRBJ2-5, is SAVISQKPSRDICQRGTSLTIQCQVDSQVTMMFWYRQQPGQSLTLIATANQGSEATYESGFVIDKFPISRPNLTFSTLTVSNMSPEDSSIYLCSVEGGLEFGETQYFGPGTRLLVL.